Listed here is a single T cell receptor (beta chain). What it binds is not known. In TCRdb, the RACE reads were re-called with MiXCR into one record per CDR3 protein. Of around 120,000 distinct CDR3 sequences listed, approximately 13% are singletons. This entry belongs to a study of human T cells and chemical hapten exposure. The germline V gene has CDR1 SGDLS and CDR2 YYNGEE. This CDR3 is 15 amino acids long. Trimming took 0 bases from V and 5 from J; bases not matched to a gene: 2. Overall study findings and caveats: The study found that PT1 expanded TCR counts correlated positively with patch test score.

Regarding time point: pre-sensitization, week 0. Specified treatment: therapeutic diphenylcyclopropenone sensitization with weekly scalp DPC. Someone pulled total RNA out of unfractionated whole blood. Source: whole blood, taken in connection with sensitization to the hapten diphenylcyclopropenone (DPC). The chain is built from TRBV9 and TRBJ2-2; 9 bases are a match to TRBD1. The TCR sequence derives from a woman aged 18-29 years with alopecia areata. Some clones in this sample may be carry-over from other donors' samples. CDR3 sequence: CASSVEGQGTGELFF. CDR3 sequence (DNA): TGTGCCAGCAGCGTAGAAGGACAGGGGACCGGGGAGCTGTTTTTT.